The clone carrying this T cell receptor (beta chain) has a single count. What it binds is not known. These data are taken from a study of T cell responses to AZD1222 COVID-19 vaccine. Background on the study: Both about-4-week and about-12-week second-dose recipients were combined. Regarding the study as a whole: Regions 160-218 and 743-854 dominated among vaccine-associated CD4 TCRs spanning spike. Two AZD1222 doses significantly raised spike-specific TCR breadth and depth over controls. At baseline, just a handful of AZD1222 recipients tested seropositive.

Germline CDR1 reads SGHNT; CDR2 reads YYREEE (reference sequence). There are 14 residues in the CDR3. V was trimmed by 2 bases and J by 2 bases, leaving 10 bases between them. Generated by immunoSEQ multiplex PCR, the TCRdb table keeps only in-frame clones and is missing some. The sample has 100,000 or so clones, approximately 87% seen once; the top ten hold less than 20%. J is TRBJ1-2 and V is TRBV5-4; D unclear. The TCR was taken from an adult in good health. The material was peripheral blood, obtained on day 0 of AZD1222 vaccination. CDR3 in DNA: TGTGCCAGCAGCTTAGAGGAGTCGAACTATGGCTACACCTTC. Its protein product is CASSLEESNYGYTF.